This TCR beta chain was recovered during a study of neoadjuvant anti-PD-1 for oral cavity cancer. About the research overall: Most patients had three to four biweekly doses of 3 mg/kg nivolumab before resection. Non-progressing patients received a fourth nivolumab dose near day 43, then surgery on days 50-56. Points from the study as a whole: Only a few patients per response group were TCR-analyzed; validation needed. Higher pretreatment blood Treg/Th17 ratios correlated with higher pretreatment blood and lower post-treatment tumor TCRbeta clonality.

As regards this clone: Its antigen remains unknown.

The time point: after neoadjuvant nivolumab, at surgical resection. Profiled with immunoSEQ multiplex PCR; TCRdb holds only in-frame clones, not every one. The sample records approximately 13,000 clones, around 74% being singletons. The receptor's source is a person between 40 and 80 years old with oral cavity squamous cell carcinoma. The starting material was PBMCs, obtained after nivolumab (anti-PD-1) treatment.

The CDR3 loop is CASSVLQGTEAFF. The CDR3 region has the DNA TGTGCCAGCAGCGTGCTACAGGGGACTGAAGCTTTCTTT. This chain uses TRBV9 with TRBJ1-1; 7 bases fit TRBD1. V dropped 2 bases and J dropped 5; count of bases not matched to a gene: 3. Looked up from germline, CDR1 is SGDLS and CDR2 is YYNGEE. This CDR3 spans 13 amino acids.